These T cell receptor beta chains were read from a single sample in a study of cytomegalovirus exposure and HLA in healthy donors. The table came from immunoSEQ multiplex PCR; TCRdb's copy has only in-frame clones and leaves some out. The table shows around 130,000 clones, with more than 60% occurring only once. The sample taken for sequencing was PBMCs. These receptors all stem from a woman aged 40 to 50 in good health and CMV-seropositive. Both conserved end residues are part of each CDR3. The order of the fields is CDR3 length, V gene, clone size, D gene, J gene, CDR3 protein, CDR3 DNA. A D gene is named only where the DNA matches it firmly. The size entry is marked missing in some rows and otherwise reads once, few, many or a size class.

>14|TRBV9|.|TRBD2|TRBJ2-1
CASSPGLGGNEQFF
TGTGCCAGCAGCCCGGGACTAGGAGGCAATGAGCAGTTCTTC
>14|TRBV5-1|.|.|TRBJ2-5
CASSLAGGGETQYF
TGCGCCAGCAGCTTGGCCGGGGGTGGGGAGACCCAGTACTTC
>16|TRBV7-2|.|.|TRBJ1-1
CASSPQPQGYNTEAFF
TGTGCCAGCAGCCCCCAGCCCCAGGGTTACAACACTGAAGCTTTCTTT
>15|TRBV28|.|.|TRBJ2-7
CASSRGGLGGYEQYF
TGTGCCAGCAGTCGGGGCGGGCTAGGGGGCTACGAGCAGTACTTC
>15|TRBV21-1|.|.|TRBJ2-7
CASSKIGSNLDEQYF
TGTGCCAGCAGCAAAATCGGGTCTAACCTTGACGAGCAGTACTTC
>15|TRBV7-2|.|TRBD1|TRBJ2-1
CASSSRQGSNNEQFF
TGTGCCAGCAGTTCCCGACAGGGCTCGAACAATGAGCAGTTCTTC
>17|TRBV5-4|.|TRBD2|TRBJ2-5
CASSSKRVGTNQETQYF
TGTGCCAGCAGCTCAAAGAGGGTTGGGACTAACCAAGAGACCCAGTACTTC
>15|TRBV5-1|.|TRBD1|TRBJ2-7
CASSQGQGGPYEQYF
TGCGCCAGCAGCCAGGGACAGGGGGGGCCCTACGAGCAGTACTTC
>16|TRBV19|.|TRBD1|TRBJ1-2
CASSIRSVQGIYGYTF
TGTGCCAGTAGTATTCGGTCAGTACAGGGGATCTATGGCTACACCTTC
>14|TRBV7-9|few|.|TRBJ1-1
CASSLMDTHTEAFF
TGTGCCAGCAGCTTAATGGACACGCACACTGAAGCTTTCTTT
>19|TRBV7-2|.|TRBD1|TRBJ1-1
CASSLASGGRGQVNTEAFF
TGTGCCAGCAGCTTAGCCAGCGGTGGCAGGGGACAGGTGAACACTGAAGCTTTCTTT
>15|TRBV5-4|.|.|TRBJ1-5
CASSPGGNSNQPQHF
TGTGCCAGCAGCCCGGGAGGGAATAGCAATCAGCCCCAGCATTTT
>16|TRBV10-2|.|.|TRBJ2-3
CASGSERLGSTDTQYF
TGCGCCAGCGGTAGCGAGCGCTTGGGGAGCACAGATACGCAGTATTTT
>14|TRBV5-1|.|.|TRBJ2-2
CASSLGRDTGELFF
TGCGCCAGCAGCTTGGGGAGAGACACCGGGGAGCTGTTTTTT
>13|TRBV7-2|.|.|TRBJ2-1
CASSSAAGNEQFF
TGTGCCAGCAGCTCAGCGGCAGGGAATGAGCAGTTCTTC
>18|TRBV28|.|TRBD1|TRBJ1-5
CASSSPGQGGSYGQPQHF
TGTGCCAGCAGTTCTCCGGGACAGGGGGGCAGTTACGGTCAGCCCCAGCATTTT
>16|TRBV2|.|TRBD1|TRBJ2-1
CASKFGAGGAGNEQFF
TGTGCCAGCAAGTTCGGGGCAGGGGGCGCGGGCAATGAGCAGTTCTTC
>15|TRBV5-4|.|.|TRBJ1-2
CASSRWDRGIYGYTF
TGTGCCAGCAGCCGATGGGACCGGGGGATTTATGGCTACACCTTC
>15|TRBV7-8|.|TRBD1|TRBJ1-5
CASSFKGAGNQPQHF
TGTGCCAGCAGCTTTAAGGGGGCAGGCAATCAGCCCCAGCATTTT
>17|TRBV7-2|.|.|TRBJ2-3
CASSLRFYKGSTDTQYF
TGTGCCAGCAGCTTAAGGTTCTATAAGGGGAGCACAGATACGCAGTATTTT
>16|TRBV5-4|few|TRBD1|TRBJ1-1
CASSVRDSGSSTEAFF
TGTGCCAGCAGCGTCCGGGACAGCGGTTCTAGCACTGAAGCTTTCTTT
>13|TRBV4-3|.|.|TRBJ1-2
CASSPTGSYGYTF
TGCGCCAGCAGCCCAACAGGGTCGTATGGCTACACCTTC
>13|TRBV7-6|.|.|TRBJ1-4
CASSLPGDEKLFF
TGTGCCAGCAGCCTTCCAGGGGATGAAAAACTGTTTTTT
>16|TRBV30|.|TRBD1|TRBJ1-3
CAWRKRQGASGNTIYF
TGTGCCTGGAGGAAAAGACAGGGGGCCTCTGGAAACACCATATATTTT
>15|TRBV30|.|.|TRBJ2-1
CAWSVPEVRYNEQFF
TGTGCCTGGAGTGTACCGGAGGTTCGGTACAATGAGCAGTTCTTC
>15|TRBV19|.|TRBD1|TRBJ1-5
CASSMGTGLYQPQHF
TGTGCCAGTAGTATGGGGACAGGGTTGTATCAGCCCCAGCATTTT
>15|TRBV9|.|TRBD1|TRBJ1-2
CASSARTGNNYGYTF
TGTGCCAGCAGCGCTCGGACAGGGAATAACTATGGCTACACCTTC
>19|TRBV18|.|.|TRBJ1-2
CASSPDRYEIPTGRNGYTF
TGTGCCAGCTCGCCTGACAGATATGAAATACCGACGGGTCGAAATGGCTACACCTTC
>14|TRBV7-2|.|.|TRBJ1-5
CASSDSLSNQPQHF
TGTGCCAGCAGTGACAGCCTTAGCAATCAGCCCCAGCATTTT
>12|TRBV6-1|few|.|TRBJ1-1
CARTDLNTEAFF
TGTGCCAGAACAGACCTGAACACTGAAGCTTTCTTT
>14|TRBV5-5|.|TRBD1|TRBJ1-1
CASSFQGANTEAFF
TGTGCCAGCAGCTTCCAGGGGGCTAACACTGAAGCTTTCTTT
>14|TRBV6-5|few|TRBD2|TRBJ2-7
CASRISSGPYEQYF
TGTGCCAGCAGGATCTCTAGCGGGCCTTACGAGCAGTACTTC
>18|TRBV7-9|.|TRBD1|TRBJ1-4
CSSSPKRDRGTTNEKLFF
TGTTCCAGCAGTCCAAAACGGGACAGGGGCACAACTAATGAAAAACTGTTTTTT
>15|TRBV14|.|TRBD1|TRBJ1-4
CASSQGTGVNEKLFF
TGTGCCAGCAGCCAGGGGACAGGGGTTAATGAAAAACTGTTTTTT
>13|TRBV5-1|.|.|TRBJ1-2
CASSTDSGYGYTF
TGCGCCAGCAGCACCGACAGTGGCTATGGCTACACCTTC
>15|TRBV6-1|.|TRBD2|TRBJ2-1
CASSVGLAGVTEQFF
TGTGCCAGCAGTGTGGGACTAGCGGGAGTAACTGAGCAGTTCTTC
>16|TRBV7-8|few|.|TRBJ2-7
CASSIPMVRSSYEQYF
TGTGCCAGCAGCATACCAATGGTGAGGAGCTCCTACGAGCAGTACTTC
>13|TRBV7-2|.|.|TRBJ2-2
CASSLDRTGELFF
TGTGCCAGCAGCTTAGACAGAACCGGGGAGCTGTTTTTT
>15|TRBV27|.|TRBD1|TRBJ1-3
CASSFGQGLGNTIYF
TGTGCCAGCAGTTTTGGACAGGGGCTAGGAAACACCATATATTTT
>12|TRBV9|.|.|TRBJ2-7
CASSPNQYEQYF
TGTGCCAGCAGCCCGAACCAGTACGAGCAGTACTTC
>15|TRBV25-1|few|.|TRBJ1-6
CASTTTGNWDSPLHF
TGTGCCAGCACCACAACAGGGAATTGGGATTCACCCCTCCACTTT
>18|TRBV7-9|.|TRBD1|TRBJ2-3
CASSLARTGASSTDTQYF
TGTGCCAGCAGCTTAGCCAGGACAGGAGCTTCTAGCACAGATACGCAGTATTTT
>16|TRBV7-3|.|TRBD1|TRBJ1-1
CASSLVGGSILSEAFF
TGTGCCAGCAGCTTAGTAGGGGGCAGTATCCTTTCTGAAGCTTTCTTT
>15|TRBV6-5|.|TRBD2|TRBJ2-1
CASRPSGLAGYEQFF
TGTGCCAGCAGACCCTCGGGACTAGCGGGATATGAGCAGTTCTTC
>15|TRBV5-1|.|.|TRBJ1-6
CASSLRQMTNSPLHF
TGCGCCAGCAGCTTGAGACAGATGACCAATTCACCCCTCCACTTT
>11|TRBV2|.|.|TRBJ1-4
CASKRDRRLFF
TGTGCCAGCAAGCGAGACCGTAGACTGTTTTTT
>15|TRBV5-4|.|TRBD2|TRBJ2-3
CASSPSGRGIDTQYF
TGTGCCAGCAGCCCCAGCGGGAGGGGAATCGATACGCAGTATTTT
>15|TRBV10-3|.|.|TRBJ1-2
CAISETGGGDDGYTF
TGTGCCATCAGTGAGACGGGCGGGGGCGATGATGGCTACACCTTC
>15|TRBV15|.|.|TRBJ2-3
CATSRVRGTQDTQYF
TGTGCCACCAGCAGAGTGCGGGGTACACAAGATACGCAGTATTTT
>13|TRBV6-1|.|.|TRBJ1-2
CASILEVFYGYTF
TGTGCCAGCATCCTGGAGGTTTTCTATGGCTACACCTTC
>14|TRBV9|.|.|TRBJ2-7
CASSTRWSSYEQYF
TGTGCCAGCAGCACTCGTTGGAGCTCCTACGAGCAGTACTTC
>13|TRBV4-3|.|.|TRBJ2-4
CASSGTGKNIQYF
TGCGCCAGCAGCGGGACTGGCAAAAACATTCAGTACTTC
>13|TRBV28|.|.|TRBJ1-2
CASRSSAGKGYTF
TGTGCCAGCAGAAGCAGTGCGGGGAAAGGCTACACCTTC
>18|TRBV7-2|once|TRBD1|TRBJ2-1
CASSLVGNSGTGGYEQFF
TGTGCCAGCAGCTTAGTAGGCAACTCCGGGACAGGGGGTTATGAGCAGTTCTTC
>13|TRBV19|.|.|TRBJ2-7
CASSLQGPYEQYF
TGTGCCAGTAGTTTACAGGGACCCTACGAGCAGTACTTC
>13|TRBV7-2|.|.|TRBJ2-3
CASSRLGTDTQYF
TGTGCCAGCAGCCGACTAGGAACAGATACGCAGTATTTT
>14|TRBV11-2|.|.|TRBJ1-2
CASSLSPTSYGYTF
TGTGCCAGCAGCTTATCTCCGACTTCCTATGGCTACACCTTC
>15|TRBV19|few|.|TRBJ1-1
CASSILGGMNTEAFF
TGTGCCAGTAGTATTTTAGGCGGTATGAACACTGAAGCTTTCTTT
>14|TRBV7-2|.|.|TRBJ1-1
CASSRRGGGTEAFF
TGTGCCAGCAGCCGCAGGGGCGGGGGGACTGAAGCTTTCTTT